This TCR beta chain was recorded in a study of blood T cell repertoires in COVID-19. Study-wide context: Sources were T cells, B-cell-depleted T cells, or PBMCs; the material itself was cDNA or gDNA.

The V gene lost 6 bases and the J gene lost 4 bases, with 12 bases spanning the gap. Germline V lookup: CDR1 KGHSH, CDR2 LQKENI. The CDR3 has 13 amino acids. This table comes from immunoSEQ multiplex PCR, and its TCRdb copy is limited to in-frame clones, with some not included. This sample carries about 270,000 clones, 88% of them seen once, and the ten largest clones take 2%. Participants were aged about 18 to 100 years, lived in under 25 US areas, and enrolled virtually. Assignment of participants to cohorts was predicated upon participant-reported clinical history. The receptor was derived from a woman in her sixties in a cohort exposed to, infected with or recovered from COVID-19 (not recorded which). The V call is TRBV18, the J call TRBJ2-5, with D tentatively TRBD1 (5 bases). The sequenced material came from PBMCs or T cells enriched from blood (not recorded which). The CDR3 protein is CASSSGFGETQYF. The CDR3 DNA is TGTGCCAGCTCCTCAGGGTTTGGAGAGACCCAGTACTTC. Together with reference TRBV18 and TRBJ2-5, the CDR3 gives the full variable domain: NAGVMQNPRHLVRRRGQEARLRCSPMKGHSHVYWYRQLPEEGLKFMVYLQKENIIDESGMPKERFSAEFPKEGPSILRIQQVVRGDSAAYFCASSSGFGETQYFGPGTRLLVL.